A selection of T cell receptor beta chains follows, all from one sample in a study of blood T cell repertoires in COVID-19. Method: immunoSEQ multiplex PCR; TCRdb's copy keeps in-frame clones and lacks some. The profile covers around 260,000 clones, with about 87% appearing a single time and less than 3% taken by the ten largest. Sequenced input: peripheral blood. These receptors all stem from a woman aged 45-65 years with acute or convalescent COVID-19. CDR3s include the opening cysteine and the closing phenylalanine or tryptophan. The D gene is left open where the match is weak. A row's size may be missing; if present it is once, few, many or a size class.

TRBJ2-2,-,-,TRBV5-4,CASSFPRGSGGELFF,TGTGCCAGCAGCTTCCCCAGGGGCTCCGGCGGGGAGCTGTTTTTT
TRBJ1-3,-,-,TRBV6-1,CASSEVAFSGNTIYF,TGTGCCAGCAGTGAGGTGGCCTTCTCTGGAAACACCATATATTTT
TRBJ1-4,TRBD1,-,TRBV27,CASSPRTGRREKLFF,TGTGCCAGCAGTCCCAGGACAGGGAGGAGGGAAAAACTGTTTTTT
TRBJ2-2,-,-,TRBV3-1/TRBV3-2,CASSRDVQRAGELFF,TGTGCCAGCAGCCGAGACGTCCAGCGGGCCGGGGAGCTGTTTTTT
TRBJ2-7,TRBD2,-,TRBV6-5,CASSSRVGGVEQYF,TGTGCCAGCAGTTCCCGCGTGGGGGGGGTCGAGCAGTACTTC
TRBJ2-4,TRBD1,once,TRBV29-1,CSVVRGWVKNIQYF,TGCAGCGTAGTCAGGGGGTGGGTCAAAAACATTCAGTACTTC
TRBJ2-5,-,-,TRBV6-6,CASSNAHRVGEETQYF,TGTGCCAGCAGCAACGCTCACAGGGTCGGGGAAGAGACCCAGTACTTC
TRBJ2-2,TRBD2,-,TRBV6-5,CAGKGTSGNTGELFF,TGTGCCGGAAAAGGGACTAGCGGGAACACCGGGGAGCTGTTTTTT
TRBJ2-7,TRBD2,-,TRBV7-6,CASSQTGTSGYEQYF,TGTGCCAGCAGCCAAACCGGGACTAGCGGATACGAGCAGTACTTC
TRBJ2-2,TRBD1,-,TRBV5-4,CASSEGQGSSGELFF,TGTGCCAGCAGCGAGGGACAGGGGTCTTCCGGGGAGCTGTTTTTT
TRBJ2-7,TRBD1,-,TRBV5-5,CASSRSGTDYEQYF,TGTGCCAGCAGCAGATCGGGGACAGACTACGAGCAGTACTTC
TRBJ1-5,TRBD1,once,TRBV2,CASRMWGQDQQPQHF,TGTGCCAGCAGGATGTGGGGACAGGACCAACAGCCCCAGCATTTT
TRBJ1-1,TRBD1,-,TRBV5-1,CASSWRGQLNTEAFF,TGCGCCAGCAGCTGGAGGGGACAGCTGAACACTGAAGCTTTCTTT
TRBJ1-5,TRBD1,-,TRBV4-1,CASSQRGQGFQPQHF,TGCGCCAGCAGCCAACGGGGACAGGGGTTCCAGCCCCAGCATTTT
TRBJ2-7,-,-,TRBV7-9,CASSSPVRYEQYF,TGTGCCAGCAGCTCCCCGGTCAGGTACGAGCAGTACTTC
TRBJ2-7,-,-,TRBV4-1,CASSRHLLYEQYF,TGCGCCAGCAGCCGACACCTCCTCTACGAGCAGTACTTC
TRBJ1-1,TRBD1,-,TRBV6-2/TRBV6-3,CASTPEDRDLPEAFF,TGTGCCAGCACCCCTGAGGACAGGGACCTCCCTGAAGCTTTCTTT
TRBJ1-5,-,-,TRBV7-2,CASSSTGQRGSNQPQHF,TGTGCCAGCAGCTCGACTGGACAGCGGGGTAGCAATCAGCCCCAGCATTTT
TRBJ2-7,-,-,TRBV5-6,CASSWQSYSYEQYF,TGTGCCAGCTCGTGGCAGTCTTACTCCTACGAGCAGTACTTC